The 20 T cell receptor beta chains given below trace back to one sample, sequenced in a study of CD8+ T cells in alopecia areata. RNA extraction was followed by reverse transcription into cDNA, which acted as the sequencing template. The assay was immunoSEQ multiplex PCR, and TCRdb's table has in-frame clones only and misses some. The table records 210,000 or so clones, roughly 66% of them present only once. Treatment in this sample: oral pan-JAK inhibitor, 5-10 mg twice daily. The starting material was CD4+ T cells sorted from blood, obtained at roughly week 45, from a patient treated with tofacitinib. These TCRs come from a human donor with alopecia areata.

The genes are TRBV7-2 and TRBJ2-5, with D tentatively TRBD1 (6 bases). Trimming removed 5 bases from V and 3 bases from J, with 22 bases in between. The CDR3 sequence is 17 residues long. Germline loops: CDR1 SGHTA, CDR2 FQGNSA. The chain's CDR3 is CASSPASVRRGEETQYF. The CDR3 region has the DNA TGTGCCAGCAGCCCAGCCTCAGTACGCAGGGGAGAAGAGACCCAGTACTTC.

V gene TRBV9 combines with J gene TRBJ1-6; D ambiguous. The CDR3 sequence is 15 residues long. Germline values: CDR1 SGDLS, CDR2 YYNGEE. Trimming took off 1 base at V and 6 bases at J, with 11 bases between the two ends. The CDR3 loop reads CASSVNVGVNSPLHF. CDR3 sequence (DNA): TGTGCCAGCAGCGTAAATGTTGGTGTTAATTCACCCCTCCACTTT.

The table lists this clone with a few counts. The V gene is TRBV4-2, the J gene TRBJ2-5, with D maybe TRBD1 (7 bases). Germline CDR1 LGHNA, CDR2 YNFKEQ. The V end was cut by 4 bases, the J end by 4 bases, with 13 bases between. The CDR3 spans 14 residues. CDR3 protein: CASSPAGGSETQYF. CDR3 DNA: TGTGCCAGCAGCCCTGCAGGGGGGTCAGAGACCCAGTACTTC.

The gene calls are TRBV25-1 and TRBJ1-2, with TRBD1 matching 8 bases. The CDR3 contains 15 residues. Losses at the gene ends were 1 base for V and 9 bases for J; bases not matched to a gene: 10. Germline V lookup: CDR1 MGHDK, CDR2 SYGVNS. CDR3 DNA: TGTGCCAGCAGTGAATCTCCGGGACAGGCTCCTCGCTACACCTTC. Protein sequence: CASSESPGQAPRYTF.

This clone was seen many times. The gene calls are TRBV2 and TRBJ1-2; D not certain. Trimming took off 1 base at V and 8 bases at J, with 11 bases between the two ends. Germline CDR1 is SNHLY and CDR2 is FYNNEI. The CDR3 loop spans 13 amino acids. CDR3 nucleotides: TGTGCCAGCAGTGAAGTGGCCAGTTGGGGCTACACCTTC. Translation gives CASSEVASWGYTF.

This sequence joins TRBV2 and TRBJ2-2; TRBD1 might be the D (5 bases). CDR1 and CDR2 (germline): SNHLY, FYNNEI. The CDR3 is made up of 14 amino acids. The V end lost 7 bases, the J end lost 2 bases, and 11 bases lay between the germline ends. CDR3 coding DNA: TGTGCCAGCAAACTACAGGATAACACCGGGGAGCTGTTTTTT. Residues: CASKLQDNTGELFF.

The V gene is TRBV30, the J gene TRBJ1-6; 8 bases agree with TRBD1. The CDR3 loop spans 13 amino acids. The germline V gene has CDR1 GTSNPN and CDR2 SVGIG (reference sequence). The J segment lost 9 bases and the V segment lost 5 bases, leaving 6 bases of the junction unmatched. The chain's CDR3 is CAWEDRGSSPLHF. CDR3 sequence (DNA): TGTGCCTGGGAAGACAGGGGAAGTTCACCCCTCCACTTT.

The chain uses TRBV9 and TRBJ2-2; D gene uncertain. V lost 0 bases, J lost 7 bases, and 13 bases lay in between. The CDR3 contains 15 residues. The germline CDR1 and CDR2 sequences are SGDLS and YYNGEE. The CDR3 spells CASSVVSVPSGELFF. The CDR3, as DNA: TGTGCCAGCAGCGTAGTCTCCGTCCCGAGCGGGGAGCTGTTTTTT.

This clone was picked up a small number of times. The chain combines TRBV29-1 with TRBJ2-5, with D perhaps matching TRBD1 (6 bases). With 7 bases removed from V and 5 bases from J, the gap between germline ends came to 11 bases. There are 11 residues in the CDR3. Germline loops: CDR1 SQVTM, CDR2 ANQGSEA. The CDR3 here is CSGGRGETQYF. The CDR3 DNA is TGCAGCGGGGGGCGTGGTGAGACCCAGTACTTC.

This clone occurred a few times. The chain combines TRBV7-3 with TRBJ2-3; 7 bases agree with TRBD1. The germline CDR1 and CDR2 sequences are SGHTA and FQGTGA. Unmatched junction bases numbered 4, after V lost 5 bases and J lost 5 bases. This CDR3 has 13 residues. CDR3 in DNA: TGTGCCAGCAGCCCGTACAGGGGAGATACGCAGTATTTT. Amino acids: CASSPYRGDTQYF. Based on the CDR3 plus reference TRBV7-3 and TRBJ2-3, the full variable domain is GAGVSQTPSNKVTEKGKYVELRCDPISGHTALYWYRQSLGQGPEFLIYFQGTGAADDSGLPNDRFFAVRPEGSVSTLKIQRTERGDSAVYLCASSPYRGDTQYFGPGTRLTVL.

The chain joins TRBV6-1 to TRBJ1-1; 7 bases line up with TRBD1. The CDR3 has 14 amino acids. The trim removed 5 bases at V and 3 bases at J, leaving 6 bases unmatched. In germline, CDR1 is MNHNS, CDR2 SASEGT. CDR3 in DNA: TGTGCCAGCAGTCCCCGGACAGGTGACACTGAAGCTTTCTTT. Translation gives CASSPRTGDTEAFF.

Regarding this clone: Other DNA sequences of this sample code for an identical CDR3. The chain employs TRBV4-3 and TRBJ1-6; TRBD1 matches 7 bases. CDR3 size: 15 residues. Looked up from germline, CDR1 is LGHNA and CDR2 is YSLEER. Unmatched junction bases numbered 4, after V lost 0 bases and J lost 8 bases. The DNA for the CDR3 is TGCGCCAGCAGCCAAGACAGGGGGGGGTATTCACCCCTCCACTTT. Translation: CASSQDRGGYSPLHF.

The chain combines TRBV30 with TRBJ1-1; unclear D gene. This CDR3 spans 10 amino acids. Trimming stripped 4 bases from V and 5 bases from J, with 5 bases between. Germline V gives CDR1 GTSNPN, CDR2 SVGIG (reference sequence). CDR3 bases: TGTGCCTGGACGAGAACTGAAGCTTTCTTT. Translated: CAWTRTEAFF.

CDR3 amino acids: CSARVGLSYTF. The CDR3 DNA reads as TGCAGTGCTAGAGTAGGGTTAAGCTACACCTTC. The V call is TRBV20-1, the J call TRBJ1-2; D unresolved. The ends were cut back, 1 base at V and 9 bases at J, with 9 bases in the middle. From germline, CDR1 is DFQATT and CDR2 SNEGSKA (reference sequence). This CDR3 is built from 11 residues.

This chain joins TRBV5-6 and TRBJ1-5; D remains unclear. Trimming removed 3 bases at V and 9 bases at J, with 19 bases between. The germline CDR1 and CDR2 sequences are SGHDT and YYEEEE. The CDR3 has 15 amino acids. CDR3 amino acids: CASSSGYGRSWPQHF. The CDR3 DNA reads TGTGCCAGCAGCTCCGGATATGGCCGGTCCTGGCCCCAGCATTTT.

This chain connects TRBV9 to TRBJ2-2; 7 bases agree with TRBD1. From germline, CDR1 is SGDLS and CDR2 YYNGEE. With 2 bases clipped from V and 7 bases from J, the junction kept 8 bases outside the gene matches. The CDR3 extends over 15 amino acids. The CDR3 DNA reads TGTGCCAGCAGCGTTGACAGGGAAGTTGGCGGGGAGCTGTTTTTT. Translated: CASSVDREVGGELFF.

The chain links TRBV28 to TRBJ1-4; D may be TRBD1 (5 bases). V lost 4 bases to trimming and J lost 4 bases, with 13 bases between them. CDR1 MDHEN and CDR2 SYDVKM come from the germline V gene. The length of the CDR3 is 15 residues. The CDR3 here is CASSSRDLLNEKLFF. Here the CDR3 DNA reads TGTGCCAGCAGTTCCCGGGACCTTCTTAATGAAAAACTGTTTTTT.

V and J are TRBV5-1 and TRBJ2-3; D not certain. This CDR3 has 16 amino acids. CDR1 SGHRS and CDR2 YFSETQ come from the germline V gene. The V and J ends lost 4 bases and 2 bases respectively, with 17 bases between them. The CDR3 nucleotides read TGCGCCAGCAGCGAAGAGTACGGGCTAGACACAGATACGCAGTATTTT. This encodes CASSEEYGLDTDTQYF.

The gene calls are TRBV15 and TRBJ2-7, with D perhaps matching TRBD1 or TRBD2 (5 bases each). CDR3 size: 15 residues. V lost 3 bases to trimming and J lost 8 bases, with 20 bases between them. CDR1 LNHNV and CDR2 YYDKDF come from the germline V gene (reference sequence). The CDR3 coding sequence is TGTGCCACCAGCAGCGCCGGGACCGACGCGCCTCAGCAGTACTTC. Translating gives CATSSAGTDAPQQYF.

The gene calls are TRBV5-4 and TRBJ2-3; no reliable D call. V lost 3 bases and J lost 4, with 18 bases in between. The germline V gene has CDR1 SGHNT and CDR2 YYREEE (reference sequence). The CDR3 consists of 16 residues. The CDR3 region has the DNA TGTGCCAGCAGCTCGCCATCTGCCGGTTTGGCAGATACGCAGTATTTT. It translates to CASSSPSAGLADTQYF.